A selection of T cell receptor beta chains follows, all from one sample in a study of blood T cell repertoires in COVID-19. Clones were read by immunoSEQ multiplex PCR, and TCRdb kept only the in-frame ones, dropping some. The sample carries more than 200,000 clones, around 88% recorded once. The specimen was peripheral blood. The receptor source for this set is a woman in her twenties or thirties with COVID-19, enrolled during active disease. CDR3s include the opening cysteine and the closing phenylalanine or tryptophan. D genes are given only for firm matches.

NA | TRBV5-6 | CASSLPSLFGELFF
TRBD1 | TRBV12-5 | CASGTGALKETQYF
NA | TRBV2 | CASDTGHGYTF
TRBD2 | TRBV7-9 | CASSITGTSDTDTQYF
NA | TRBV7-8 | CASSLGWPGSPLHF
NA | TRBV19 | CASSKEGLDRGFLNSNQPQHF
NA | TRBV27 | CASSFGRHSYEQYF
TRBD1 | TRBV9 | CASSAPGTEPYEQYF
NA | TRBV5-8 | CASSVTGNTIYF
TRBD2 | TRBV5-1 | CASSQRGRGDTQYF
NA | TRBV5-1 | CASSLWVMPGSATEAFF
TRBD1 | TRBV27 | CASSPHRGETQYF
NA | TRBV30 | CAWSVVPGSTDTQYF
TRBD2 | TRBV7-2 | CASSLRPGLAGETGELFF
TRBD2 | TRBV4-1 | CASSPLPVASGSPYEQYF
TRBD1 | TRBV28 | CASSLHTGGDGELFF
TRBD2 | TRBV30 | CAWSLAGAPDTQYF
NA | TRBV19 | CASSIQRQEGYTF
NA | TRBV7-2 | CASSSDGPPDTQYF
NA | TRBV5-1 | CASSPGQEGDTQYF
NA | TRBV7-2 | CASSPGGTYNYGYTF
TRBD2 | TRBV6-2/TRBV6-3 | CASSPGGAGGPYEQYF
NA | TRBV7-9 | CASSEPGGQTYEQYF
TRBD2 | TRBV6-5 | CASTWGGTSTGELFF
NA | TRBV3-1/TRBV3-2 | CASSPQGLQGGFGYTF
NA | TRBV27 | CASTPQGWDTEAFF
TRBD2 | TRBV7-2 | CASSPASGSWGDTQYF
TRBD2 | TRBV5-1 | CASTRGSSGSAGELFF
NA | TRBV11-2 | CASSLRGEINTEAFF
TRBD1 | TRBV7-2 | CASSLADRDYGYTF
NA | TRBV4-3 | CASSQADSFGGMYNEQFF
TRBD2 | TRBV19 | CASSTLRLAAHFDQETQYF